What follows are 19 T cell receptor beta chains derived from one specimen sequenced in a study of vaccination and CD4 T cells after COVID-19. Sequencing of cultured CD4+ T cell DNA used the Oncomine TCR Beta short-read assay. MiXCR was run by TCRdb on the PCR reads, yielding one entry per CDR3 protein. The top ten hold about 7.2% of the sample, which has some 20,000 distinct CDR3 sequences, around 50% seen once. Their recognized antigens are unknown. Treatment specified: roughly 10-day PBMC culture with coronavirus spike peptide pools or control peptides (ViraFEST assay). The sample was CD4+ T cells from blood, cultured in vitro. These receptors were obtained from a human donor who had recovered from COVID-19.

The rearrangement uses TRBV6-2 or TRBV6-3 and TRBJ1-6; D not certain. The germline V gene encodes CDR1 MNHEY and CDR2 SVGEGT. V lost 4 bases and J 10 bases, leaving 11 bases between the germline ends. The CDR3 loop spans 13 amino acids. The CDR3, as DNA: TGTGCCAGCAGTTTGTGGGTTGAATCACCCCTCCACTTT. Translation gives CASSLWVESPLHF.

V is TRBV19 and J is TRBJ2-2, with 8 bases lining up with TRBD1. Germline CDR1 is LNHDA and CDR2 is SQIVND (reference sequence). The CDR3 totals 15 residues. Trimming removed 5 bases from V and 3 bases from J; junction bases left unmatched: 5. The CDR3 DNA sequence: TGTGCCAGTAGTCCCGGACAGGGCTACACCGGGGAGCTGTTTTTT. This codes for CASSPGQGYTGELFF.

This sequence joins TRBV4-3 and TRBJ1-6; possibly TRBD1 for D (6 bases). Germline V gives CDR1 LGHNA, CDR2 YSLEER. The CDR3 covers 16 residues. V gave up 0 bases and J gave up 8 bases, with 14 bases separating them. CDR3: CASSQDGRGLDSPLHF. The CDR3 nucleotides are TGCGCCAGCAGCCAAGATGGCAGGGGATTGGATTCACCCCTCCACTTT.

This chain connects TRBV9 to TRBJ2-3; the D gene is possibly TRBD1 (5 bases). V lost 0 bases and J lost 2, with 13 bases in between. The CDR3 totals 16 residues. Germline V gene lookup returns CDR1 SGDLS and CDR2 YYNGEE. Here the CDR3 reads CASSVALDSHTDTQYF. The DNA of the CDR3 is TGTGCCAGCAGCGTAGCTTTAGACAGTCACACAGATACGCAGTATTTT.

In its sample, this clonotype was seen a few times. The chain combines TRBV6-5 with TRBJ2-6; 10 bases fit TRBD1. The CDR3 sequence is 19 residues long. Trimming cost V 2 bases and J 0 bases; bases outside gene matches: 7. Germline lookup yields CDR1 MNHEY and CDR2 SVGAGI. The CDR3 reads CASSYLGQGIFSGANVLTF. In nucleotides, the CDR3 is TGTGCCAGCAGTTACCTGGGACAGGGGATATTCTCTGGGGCCAACGTCCTGACTTTC.

This clonotype was seen more than once but under ten times. The J gene is TRBJ2-6, the V gene TRBV20-1; perhaps TRBD1 as D (6 bases). Looked up from germline, CDR1 is DFQATT and CDR2 is SNEGSKA (reference sequence). This CDR3 has 16 amino acids. V was cut by 0 bases and J by 2 bases, with 11 bases left in between. The CDR3 region has the DNA TGCAGTGCTAGAGATCGTGCAGGGGCTGGGGCCAACGTCCTGACTTTC. Its translation: CSARDRAGAGANVLTF.

The rearrangement links TRBV7-3 to TRBJ2-3, with D hard to call. The CDR3 runs 15 residues. Trimming stripped 5 bases from V and 2 bases from J, with 14 bases between. CDR1 is SGHTA, CDR2 FQGTGA, per germline. CDR3 nucleotide sequence: TGTGCCAGCAGCCCCGGGCGGACCTTCACAGATACGCAGTATTTT. It specifies CASSPGRTFTDTQYF.

This clonotype was seen more than once but under ten times. One end of the junction does not line up with germline, which may come from a read error. The CDR3 DNA is TGTGCCAGCAGTGAAGTCGCAGATTCTAATTATGGCTACACCTTC. It is translated as CASSEVADSNYGYTF. V is TRBV6-1 and J is TRBJ1-2; D is unresolved. Per germline, CDR1 MNHNS and CDR2 SASEGT. The CDR3 length is 15 residues.

V is TRBV9 and J is TRBJ1-1; D remains ambiguous. The CDR3 spans 14 residues. Between the trimmed V and J ends, which lost 4 bases and 3 bases, there was a span of 13 bases. The germline CDR1 and CDR2 sequences are SGDLS and YYNGEE. In DNA, the CDR3 is TGTGCCAGCAGCCTACAGACGTACGACACTGAAGCTTTCTTT. Its protein is CASSLQTYDTEAFF.

The chain is built from TRBV5-1 and TRBJ2-7; maybe TRBD1 (5 bases). The CDR3 is made up of 14 amino acids. Germline CDR1 is SGHRS and CDR2 is YFSETQ. Trimming shortened V by 0 bases and J by 2 bases, and 9 bases separated the two germline ends. CDR3 nucleotides: TGCGCCAGCAGCTTGGAAGGGGTCCCCTACGAGCAGTACTTC. Its protein is CASSLEGVPYEQYF.

This clonotype was seen only a few times. The chain couples TRBV6-1 to TRBJ1-6; 7 bases match TRBD1. V lost 5 bases and J lost 7; bases outside the gene matches: 5. The length of the CDR3 is 14 residues. Germline assignment: CDR1 MNHNS and CDR2 SASEGT. CDR3: CASSPRDRNSPLHF. CDR3 sequence (DNA): TGTGCCAGCAGTCCACGGGACAGAAATTCACCCCTCCACTTT.

In this sample, this clonotype turned up a few times. The chain links TRBV27 to TRBJ1-6; weak D call: TRBD1 (5 bases). V lost 5 bases to trimming and J lost 9 bases, with 8 bases between them. CDR1 and CDR2 from the germline V gene are MNHEY and SMNVEV (reference sequence). The CDR3 totals 12 residues. CDR3 sequence: CASSPRVSPLHF. In nucleotides, the CDR3 is TGTGCCAGCAGTCCCAGGGTTTCACCCCTCCACTTT.

The rearrangement uses TRBV6-1 and TRBJ2-7; 10 bases are shared with TRBD1. Looked up from germline, CDR1 is MNHNS and CDR2 is SASEGT. This CDR3 has 14 residues. V lost 6 bases to trimming and J lost 6 bases; unmatched junction nucleotides: 8. The CDR3 region is CASRPGQGTLEQYF. The CDR3 DNA reads as TGTGCCAGCAGACCGGGACAGGGGACACTCGAGCAGTACTTC.

This clonotype came up a few times. This chain links TRBV20-1 with TRBJ1-2; D uncertain. The V gene's germline CDR1 is DFQATT and CDR2 SNEGSKA (reference sequence). Trimming shortened V by 1 base and J by 4 bases, and 4 bases separated the two germline ends. The CDR3 extends over 11 amino acids. CDR3 in DNA: TGCAGTGCTAGAGGCTCCTATGGCTACACCTTC. It codes for CSARGSYGYTF.

The gene calls are TRBV27 and TRBJ2-7; 10 positions agree with TRBD2. The CDR3 is 17 residues long. Per germline, CDR1 MNHEY and CDR2 SMNVEV (reference sequence). Unmatched junction bases numbered 11, after V lost 2 bases and J lost 4 bases. CDR3 sequence (DNA): TGTGCCAGCAGTTTAAAGGCGTCGACTAGCGGGCCATACGAGCAGTACTTC. It yields the protein CASSLKASTSGPYEQYF.

This clonotype has just a few counts. V gene TRBV19 combines with J gene TRBJ1-2, with 7 nucleotides matching TRBD1. V shed 6 bases, J shed 2 bases, and the junction held 6 bases outside the gene matches. There are 14 residues in the CDR3. CDR1 is LNHDA, CDR2 SQIVND, per germline (reference sequence). CDR3 in DNA: TGTGCCAGTAGCCGACAGGGAGCGAACTATGGCTACACCTTC. Encoded protein: CASSRQGANYGYTF.

The CDR3 here is CASSFDSENTEAFF. The CDR3 DNA is TGTGCCAGCAGTTTCGACAGCGAAAACACTGAAGCTTTCTTT. V gene TRBV6-5 combines with J gene TRBJ1-1; perhaps TRBD1 as D (5 bases). Per germline, CDR1 MNHEY and CDR2 SVGAGI. The CDR3 extends over 14 amino acids. Trimming stripped 4 bases from V and 2 bases from J, with 11 bases between.

The rearrangement links TRBV28 to TRBJ1-6; possible D gene TRBD1, 6 bases. The CDR3 length is 15 residues. V lost 3 bases and J lost 5, with 11 bases in between. In germline, CDR1 is MDHEN, CDR2 SYDVKM. CDR3 sequence reads: CASSLGAANNSPLHF. CDR3 nucleotides: TGTGCCAGCAGTTTGGGGGCGGCCAATAATTCACCCCTCCACTTT.

The chain uses TRBV6-2 or TRBV6-3 and TRBJ1-2; 7 bases are shared with TRBD1. The CDR3 is made up of 14 amino acids. J gave up 3 bases and V 6 bases, and 7 bases lay outside the gene matches. CDR1 and CDR2 (germline): MNHEY, SVGEGT. The DNA for the CDR3 is TGTGCCAGCAGGCCCACAGGGGTGGACTATGGCTACACCTTC. This codes for CASRPTGVDYGYTF.